This T cell receptor beta chain was profiled in a study of CD8 T cells in ankylosing spondylitis. Study-wide points: As for the disease-linked clones, they showed a CD8+ phenotype and occurred at relatively low frequencies in peripheral blood. Characteristic of ankylosing spondylitis blood, it appeared, was a TCR beta motif comprising several highly homologous variants. Significant enrichment of disease-linked clones was reportedly seen in matched ankylosing spondylitis synovial fluid.

TCRdb recomputed calls from the 5' RACE reads with MiXCR, one row per CDR3 protein. Found here are approximately 520,000 distinct CDR3 sequences, roughly 5% of them singletons; the top ten hold approximately 4%. Trimming pared 3 bases from V and 9 bases from J, leaving 10 bases between. The CDR3 extends over 11 amino acids. Germline V gene lookup returns CDR1 SGHDT and CDR2 YYEEEE. This clonotype has ten or more counts. Its antigen is as yet unknown. Sequenced: blood, either unsorted or a sorted T cell fraction (not recorded which). This chain uses TRBV5-6 with TRBJ2-7; D could derive from TRBD1 or TRBD2 (5 bases each). The TCR was taken from a male donor with ankylosing spondylitis. The CDR3 bases are TGTGCCAGCAGCTCTCGGGACGGGCAGTACTTC. This encodes CASSSRDGQYF.